This is a list of T cell receptor beta chains from one sample in a study of T cell repertoires in MIS-A myocarditis. Clones were sequenced by immunoSEQ multiplex PCR, and TCRdb holds only the in-frame ones, with some missing. Here the sample spans 10,000 to 12,000 clones, roughly 84% being singletons. The sequenced material came from right ventricle heart tissue obtained at autopsy. These receptors originate from a man aged 18-30 years with fulminant myocarditis from multisystem inflammatory syndrome in adults (MIS-A) after COVID-19. CDR3s include the opening cysteine and the closing phenylalanine or tryptophan. The D gene is left open where the match is weak. The size field is filled for only some rows; it gives once, few, many or a size class.

>.|TRBJ1-2|TRBV6-6|.
TGTGCCAGCAGTTACTCGGACAGATCGGGATATGGCTACACCTTC
CASSYSDRSGYGYTF
>.|TRBJ1-6|TRBV9|few
TGTGCCAGCAGCCTGAGACAGGATGGTGATTCACCCCTCCACTTT
CASSLRQDGDSPLHF
>.|TRBJ2-7|TRBV11-2|.
TGTGCCAGCAGCTTAGAACGGTACGAGCAGTACTTC
CASSLERYEQYF
>.|TRBJ2-2|TRBV2|.
TGTGCCAGCAGTGAAGAGGCAGACACCGGGGAGCTGTTTTTT
CASSEEADTGELFF
>TRBD1|TRBJ1-1|TRBV7-9|.
TGTGCCAGCAGCTACCCCGGGACAGGGGGCCTTGAAGCTTTCTTT
CASSYPGTGGLEAFF
>.|TRBJ2-1|TRBV21-1|.
TGTGCCAGCAGCAATAGGGGACGGAGTGGACTAGCGGTTTACAATGAGCAGTTCTTC
CASSNRGRSGLAVYNEQFF
>.|TRBJ1-2|TRBV5-4|.
TGTGCCAGCAGCTCGGACGGGTACTATGGCTACACCTTC
CASSSDGYYGYTF
>TRBD2|TRBJ2-7|TRBV28|.
TGTGCCAGCAGTTTAATCCCGCCTAGCGGGAGCTCCTACGAGCAGTACTTC
CASSLIPPSGSSYEQYF
>.|TRBJ1-2|TRBV30|.
TGTGCCTGGATGGGCCGTCGAGGGGGCTATGGCTACACCTTC
CAWMGRRGGYGYTF
>TRBD1|TRBJ2-1|TRBV5-5|.
TGTGCCAGCAGTCTACAAGGGACAGGAGATTACAATGAGCAGTTCTTC
CASSLQGTGDYNEQFF
>TRBD1|TRBJ1-1|TRBV4-1|.
TGCGCCAGCAGCCTCGGACAGGAAGGCCCTGAAGCTTTCTTT
CASSLGQEGPEAFF
>TRBD1|TRBJ1-2|TRBV4-2|.
TGTGCCAGCAGCCCTCAAGCCCGGGACAGTCACTCCTATGGCTACACCTTC
CASSPQARDSHSYGYTF
>.|TRBJ1-1|TRBV2|once
TGTGCCAGCAGGGATCTCGAGAACACTGAAGCTTTCTTT
CASRDLENTEAFF
>TRBD1|TRBJ1-1|TRBV29-1|once
TGCAGCGCGAGACAGGGTGGGGACACTGAAGCTTTCTTT
CSARQGGDTEAFF
>.|TRBJ2-3|TRBV5-4|.
TGTGCCAGCAGCTCCGGCTCTAACAGGGAGACAGATACGCAGTATTTT
CASSSGSNRETDTQYF
>.|TRBJ1-2|TRBV19|.
TGTGCCAGCCGCGTACAGGGTCTCGACTATGGCTACACCTTC
CASRVQGLDYGYTF
>TRBD1|TRBJ1-3|TRBV28|.
TGTGCCAGCAGTCCCCCGGGACAGCGAAACACCATATATTTT
CASSPPGQRNTIYF
>.|TRBJ1-2|TRBV18|once
TGTGCCAGCTCACCGACCTACGGGGAGGGCGGCTATGGCTACACCTTC
CASSPTYGEGGYGYTF
>.|TRBJ2-2|TRBV6-6|.
TGTGCCAGCAGTTACCCAGAAGGTGCCGGGGAGCTGTTTTTT
CASSYPEGAGELFF
>.|TRBJ1-3|TRBV2|.
TGTGCCAGAGGACGCCTCTCTGGAAACACCATATATTTT
CARGRLSGNTIYF
>TRBD1|TRBJ1-1|TRBV6-6|.
TGTGCCAGCACCCTAGGGGACAGGAACACTGAAGCTTTCTTT
CASTLGDRNTEAFF
>.|TRBJ1-4|TRBV5-1|.
TGCGCCAGCAGCTTAACCGGACAGACAACTAATGAAAAACTGTTTTTT
CASSLTGQTTNEKLFF
>.|TRBJ2-2|TRBV19|.
TGTGCCAGTACTTGGAGTGGGGCCCCCGGGGAGCTGTTTTTT
CASTWSGAPGELFF
>.|TRBJ2-2|TRBV7-4|.
TGTGCCAGGGTGACAGGAAGGATGAACACCGGGGAGCTGTTTTTT
CARVTGRMNTGELFF
>.|TRBJ1-4|TRBV19|.
TGTGCCAGTACCGCCTACAGTGCAACTAATGAAAAACTGTTTTTT
CASTAYSATNEKLFF
>TRBD2|TRBJ2-1|TRBV5-1|once
TGCGCCAGCAGCTTCTTTGGGACTAGCGGAGTCTACAATGAGCAGTTCTTC
CASSFFGTSGVYNEQFF
>.|TRBJ1-5|TRBV10-2|.
TGCGCCAGCAGTGAGTCTGGAGTCGGTCAGCCCCAGCATTTT
CASSESGVGQPQHF
>TRBD1|TRBJ1-4|TRBV19|.
TGTGCCAGTAGAATGGGACAGGAGAATGAAAAACTGTTTTTT
CASRMGQENEKLFF
>.|TRBJ1-2|TRBV24-1|once
TGTGCCACCAGTGATGCCGGGACACCCAGGTATGGCTACACCTTC
CATSDAGTPRYGYTF
>.|TRBJ2-7|TRBV18|.
TGTGCCAGCTCACCCCCCGGGTTATTGGACGAGCAGTACTTC
CASSPPGLLDEQYF
>.|TRBJ2-5|TRBV29-1|once
TGCAGCGCCTCGGACTTTTGGGAGACCCAGTACTTC
CSASDFWETQYF
>.|TRBJ1-5|TRBV14|.
TGTGCCAGCAGCCAAGGGCTTTATCAGCCCCAGCATTTT
CASSQGLYQPQHF
>TRBD2|TRBJ2-7|TRBV10-1|once
TGCGCCAGCAGTGAGTCTAGCGGGAGGTACGAGCAGTACTTC
CASSESSGRYEQYF
>.|TRBJ2-2|TRBV7-2|.
TGTGCCAGCAGCCCACCCGGCGACACGAACACCGGGGAGCTGTTTTTT
CASSPPGDTNTGELFF
>.|TRBJ1-5|TRBV28|.
TGTGCCAGCAGTTTGTATTCGGCTCACGATTTT
CASSLYSAHDF
>.|TRBJ2-5|TRBV12-3/TRBV12-4|.
TGTGCCAGCAGTCCGACAGAACAAGAGACCCAGTACTTC
CASSPTEQETQYF
>.|TRBJ2-5|TRBV2|.
TGTGCCAGCAGTGAATATGAGACCCAGTACTTC
CASSEYETQYF
>TRBD1|TRBJ2-1|TRBV4-1|.
TGCGCCAGCAGCCGAGACAGGGAGCGATACAATGAGCAGTTCTTC
CASSRDRERYNEQFF
>.|TRBJ1-5|TRBV30|.
TGTGCCTGGAGGGACGGCTACAATCAGCCCCAGCATTTT
CAWRDGYNQPQHF
>TRBD2|TRBJ2-1|TRBV6-2/TRBV6-3|.
TGTGCCAGCAGTCGAGGACTAGCGTTTGATGAGCAGTTCTTC
CASSRGLAFDEQFF
>.|TRBJ1-6|TRBV9|.
TGTGCCAGCGCTCCGGGCCCCCGCCCTGAGGCCCTCCACTTT
CASAPGPRPEALHF
>TRBD1|TRBJ1-1|TRBV11-3|.
TGTGCCAGCAGCTTAGGACAGGGCGCGGGTTTGAACACTGAAGCTTTCTTT
CASSLGQGAGLNTEAFF
>TRBD2|TRBJ2-3|TRBV9|.
TGTGCCAGCAGCGTAGCTGGACTAGGCACAGATACGCAGTATTTT
CASSVAGLGTDTQYF
>.|TRBJ1-1|TRBV10-3|few
TGTGCCATCAGTAAGACAGACATGAACACTGAAGCTTTCTTT
CAISKTDMNTEAFF
>.|TRBJ1-2|TRBV19|few
TGTGCCAGTAGTATTGTGAATTTGGACTCTGGCTACACCTTC
CASSIVNLDSGYTF
>.|TRBJ1-6|TRBV19|.
TGTGCCAGTAGTGTGGATAGCTCCTATAATTCACCCCTCCACTTT
CASSVDSSYNSPLHF
>.|TRBJ2-2|TRBV28|.
TGTGCCAGCAGTTTCGGACAGCTGAACACCGGGGAGCTGTTTTTT
CASSFGQLNTGELFF
>.|TRBJ1-2|TRBV5-6|.
TGTGCCAGCAGCTTGACGGCCCAGGGTGGCTACACCTTC
CASSLTAQGGYTF
>TRBD2|TRBJ2-1|TRBV20-1|.
TGCAGTGCTAGTGACCTGGGGCGGGGGGCCCTTCAGGGTGAGCAGTTCTTC
CSASDLGRGALQGEQFF
>TRBD2|TRBJ2-3|TRBV11-2|.
TGTGCCAGCAGCTTTACCGGGGGGGATGGTACGCAGTATTTT
CASSFTGGDGTQYF
>.|TRBJ2-1|TRBV29-1|once
TGCAGCGTTTCCGGGATCCCGAGGTTCTTC
CSVSGIPRFF